A selection of T cell receptor beta chains follows, all from one sample in a study of T cell responses to AZD1222 COVID-19 vaccine. Method: immunoSEQ multiplex PCR; TCRdb's copy keeps in-frame clones and lacks some. The profile shows roughly 190,000 clones, approximately 90% of them singletons. Material: peripheral blood, obtained 28 days after the second AZD1222 dose. The receptors derive from an adult who received the AZD1222 COVID-19 vaccine. Each CDR3 is given with its conserved first and last residue. D genes are given only for firm matches.

TRBD2,17,TRBV4-2,TRBJ2-1,TGTGCCAGCAGCCAATCGGTCTTGACGGGAGGGACGAATGAGCAGTTCTTC,CASSQSVLTGGTNEQFF
.,14,TRBV15,TRBJ2-7,TGTGCCACCAGCCCTTCAGTGACAAATTACGAGCAGTACTTC,CATSPSVTNYEQYF
TRBD1,13,TRBV3-1/TRBV3-2,TRBJ1-5,TGTGCCAGCAGCAGACAGGGAAGTCAGCCCCAGCATTTT,CASSRQGSQPQHF
.,15,TRBV4-1,TRBJ2-7,TGCGCCAGCAGCCAAGAGCGCAGGGTGGCCTACGAGCAGTACTTC,CASSQERRVAYEQYF
.,14,TRBV6-5,TRBJ1-1,TGTGCCAGCAGTAAACATTCGGGGAACACTGAAGCTTTCTTT,CASSKHSGNTEAFF
TRBD1,15,TRBV3-1/TRBV3-2,TRBJ1-2,TGTGCCAGCAGCCCATCTGGACAGGTTTTATATGGCTACACCTTC,CASSPSGQVLYGYTF
.,14,TRBV3-1/TRBV3-2,TRBJ1-2,TGTGCCAGCAGCCAAGATCGGATGTTCTATGGCTACACCTTC,CASSQDRMFYGYTF
TRBD2,16,TRBV5-4,TRBJ2-2,TGTGCCAGCAGCTTGGCCAGCGGGAGACGGACCGGGGAGCTGTTTTTT,CASSLASGRRTGELFF
TRBD1,15,TRBV18,TRBJ1-1,TGTGCCAGCTCATTTACGACAGGGATGAACACTGAAGCTTTCTTT,CASSFTTGMNTEAFF
TRBD1,14,TRBV7-6,TRBJ2-7,TGTGCCAGCAGCTTAGTAGGGGGCGGATACGAGCAGTACTTC,CASSLVGGGYEQYF
.,12,TRBV3-1/TRBV3-2,TRBJ1-2,TGTGCCAGCAGCCTCAGTAACTATGGCTACACCTTC,CASSLSNYGYTF